The following is a T cell receptor beta chain sequence with its context. No cognate antigen has been identified for it. Per-base quality was not reported, and no clone a single base away is much larger than it. The library was generated by the immunoSEQ multiplex PCR assay. For most patients, high-throughput TCR-beta CDR3 sequencing of genomic DNA was performed by Adaptive Biotechnologies. For the original study's pipeline: Adaptive's ImmunoSEQ software supplied the TCR sequencing data for 15 to 20 patients, while MiXCR and VDJtools were used to process a few other patients. CDR3 nucleotide sequences shared by donor and recipient were removed because the origin of these sequences could not be assigned. Alloreactive clones required at least 2-fold expansion over unstimulated cells and minimum CFSE-low frequency of 0.002% (template counts) or 0.001% (read counts). Clones were considered mappable if detected in sequenced pre-transplant spleen, lymph node, or MLR CFSE-low populations of the donor or recipient. The cumulative frequency of alloreactive clones was calculated as a percentage of all sequences, weighted by copy number. The table was pulled from immuneACCESS by TCRdb, which kept in-frame rearrangements only. Such tables lose some clones; where checked, under half of the loss comes from unresolved V genes, and the rest has no known cause. D and trimming come from the DNA, and the V and J calls and clone size come from that table. The sample has about 54,000 clones on record, more than 80% of them singletons. The ten largest clones represent roughly 6% of the sample.

V is cut back by 2 bases and J by 4 bases, with 6 bases in the junction unmatched. From the cysteine up to the phenylalanine, the CDR3 has a length of 15 residues. Just the 45-base CDR3 DNA is kept, in frame starting at base 1. Looking up the germline V gene yields CDR1 MGHDK and CDR2 SYGVNS. The entry originates in a study of graft-versus-host responses after intestinal transplantation (dated by TCRdb to 2020 to 2023). As for the study more broadly: Recipients received multivisceral, liver-intestinal, or isolated intestinal transplants. Donor T cell macrochimerism was defined as a peak of at least 4% donor T cells among recipient peripheral blood mononuclear cells. Samples from a few later patients were sequenced in-house on an Illumina MiSeq with MiXCR processing rather than by the commercial service. To identify alloreactive clones, pre-transplant mixed lymphocyte reaction products were sequenced and then compared with unstimulated pre-transplant donor and recipient T cells. A cohort of some 24 intestinal transplant recipients, including one retransplant, was enrolled, and a few patients lacking pretransplant specimens were excluded. Graft-versus-host and host-versus-graft alloreactive T cell clones were tracked in the graft, circulation and bone marrow after intestinal transplantation using bulk TCR-beta CDR3 sequencing. Every recipient was given anti-thymocyte globulin induction, followed by about three years of maintenance tacrolimus and steroids.

Blood samples were collected up to 4 times in the first month after transplant and then at least monthly when available. Broad study findings and their caveats: In patients with donor T cell macrochimerism, the allografts had high GvH to HvG T cell clonal ratios. GvH clones were detected in recipient bone marrow, and some of these GvH clones were observed earlier in ileal mucosa or blood, consistent with an intestinal mucosal origin. Peak levels of circulating GvH clones were associated with declines in HvG clones early after transplant. Conclusions were limited by the relatively low number and heterogeneity of intestinal transplant patients.

The sequence was collected from a human patient who received an intestinal transplant, so some T cells may come from the graft donor. The sequenced sample was PBMCs, obtained 650 to 670 days after intestinal transplant. This receptor chain uses TRBV25-1 and TRBJ2-5, with 8 bases in between that match TRBD2. The nucleotide sequence is given as TGTGCCAGCAGTGAACCGGGACTAGTTGGAGAGACCCAGTACTTC. It specifies CASSEPGLVGETQYF.